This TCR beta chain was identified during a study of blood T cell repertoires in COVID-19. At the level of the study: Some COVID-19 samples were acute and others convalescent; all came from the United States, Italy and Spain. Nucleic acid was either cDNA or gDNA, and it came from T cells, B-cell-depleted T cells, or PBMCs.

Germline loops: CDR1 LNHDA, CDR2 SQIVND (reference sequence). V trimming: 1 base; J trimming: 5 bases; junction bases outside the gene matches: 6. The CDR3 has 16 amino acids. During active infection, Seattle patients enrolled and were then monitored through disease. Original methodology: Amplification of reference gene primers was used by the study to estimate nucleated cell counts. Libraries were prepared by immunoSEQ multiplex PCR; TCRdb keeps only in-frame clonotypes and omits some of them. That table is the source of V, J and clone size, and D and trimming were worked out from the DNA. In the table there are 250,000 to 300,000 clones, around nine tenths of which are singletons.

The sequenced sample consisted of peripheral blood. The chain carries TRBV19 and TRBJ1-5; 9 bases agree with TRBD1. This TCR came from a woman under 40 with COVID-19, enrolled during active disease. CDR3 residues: CASSIGQTGGDQPQHF. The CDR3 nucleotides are TGTGCCAGTAGTATAGGGCAGACAGGGGGGGATCAGCCCCAGCATTTT.